These 14 T cell receptor beta chains share one sample of origin, sequenced in a study of T cells in Graves' hyperthyroidism and ophthalmopathy. Amplification targeted TCR beta CDR3 regions from RNA transcripts. HTBI primers were employed in a first-round RT-PCR of the TCR CDR3. TCRdb recomputed calls from the multiplex PCR reads with MiXCR, one row per CDR3 protein. The sample includes 400,000 or so distinct CDR3 sequences, around 15% seen only once; the top ten take 25% to 30%. Sequencing was done on a sample of blood. These receptors came from a man aged 45-65 years with Graves' ophthalmopathy.

Ten or more counts support this clonotype. The chain uses TRBV19 and TRBJ2-7, with no clear D. The CDR3 spans 15 residues. V was pared by 5 bases and J by 1 base, with 15 bases between. The germline CDR1 and CDR2 sequences are LNHDA and SQIVND (reference sequence). The CDR3 coding sequence is TGTGCCAGTAGTCGAGAGCGTCTTAATTCCTACGAGCAGTACTTC. It is translated as CASSRERLNSYEQYF.

This clonotype has at least ten counts. The chain joins TRBV3-1 to TRBJ2-7, with 9 bases that match TRBD2. The germline gives CDR1 LGHDT, CDR2 YNNKEL (reference sequence). The junction had 7 bases not matched to a gene; V was cut back by 1 base and J by 6 bases. CDR3 length: 15 amino acids. CDR3 nucleotide sequence: TGTGCCAGCAGCCAAGGTCTAGCGGGAATTAGCGAGCAGTACTTC. Translated: CASSQGLAGISEQYF.

In this sample, this clonotype turned up a few times. The rearrangement links TRBV19 to TRBJ2-6; D possibly corresponds to TRBD2 (7 bases). Per the germline V gene, CDR1 is LNHDA and CDR2 is SQIVND (reference sequence). There are 15 residues in the CDR3. Trimming took off 3 bases at V and 3 bases at J, with 9 bases between the two ends. CDR3 nucleotide sequence: TGTGCCAGTAGTATGGGGGGGCATGGGGCCAACGTCCTGACTTTC. Its translation: CASSMGGHGANVLTF.

This clonotype has at least ten counts. The rearrangement links TRBV7-8 to TRBJ2-7; D is tentatively TRBD1 or TRBD2 (5 bases each). Germline V gene data show CDR1 as SGHVS and CDR2 as FQNEAQ. The CDR3 covers 15 residues. The V and J ends lost 4 bases and 0 bases respectively, with 13 bases between them. CDR3 in amino acids: CASSYIKGTSYEQYF. DNA of the CDR3: TGTGCCAGCAGCTATATCAAAGGGACCTCCTACGAGCAGTACTTC.

A few counts support this clonotype. This rearrangement joins TRBV5-1 to TRBJ2-1; TRBD2 agrees at 8 bases. The CDR3 totals 15 residues. V shed 4 bases and J 8 bases; nucleotides not matched to a gene: 11. Germline values: CDR1 SGHRS, CDR2 YFSETQ. Here the CDR3 reads CASSEPGLVTDEQFF. The CDR3 DNA reads as TGCGCCAGCAGCGAACCGGGACTAGTGACGGATGAGCAGTTCTTC.

A few counts support this clonotype. The J gene is TRBJ2-2, the V gene TRBV7-9; 8 bases map to TRBD1. The germline V gene encodes CDR1 SEHNR and CDR2 FQNEAQ (reference sequence). CDR3 length: 13 amino acids. V gave up 10 bases and J gave up 7 bases; unmatched junction bases: 8. CDR3 DNA: TGTGCCAACAGACAGGGGCGAGACGGGGAGCTGTTTTTT. Residues: CANRQGRDGELFF.

This clonotype was counted at least ten times. This chain links TRBV20-1 with TRBJ2-3; 7 bases map to TRBD2. V shed 6 bases and J 0 bases; nucleotides not matched to a gene: 9. The CDR3 has 15 amino acids. The germline CDR1 and CDR2 sequences are DFQATT and SNEGSKA (reference sequence). The CDR3 here is CSAPSQRGSTDTQYF. The DNA for the CDR3 is TGCAGTGCCCCCAGCCAGCGGGGTAGCACAGATACGCAGTATTTT.

Comments on this clonotype: A much bigger clone sits one base away, suggesting this may be a read error. The gene calls are TRBV5-5 and TRBJ1-5, with D hard to call. V was shortened by 3 bases and J by 3 bases, with 7 bases between the two germline ends. The CDR3 is made up of 13 amino acids. The germline gives CDR1 SGHKS, CDR2 YYEKEE (reference sequence). The CDR3 loop is CASSSGYNQPQHF. The CDR3 bases are TGTGCCAGCAGCTCGGGGTACAATCAGCCCCAGCATTTT.

This clonotype was seen only a few times. The V call is TRBV19, the J call TRBJ2-1; 9 bases agree with TRBD2. CDR3 length equals 16 residues. The germline V gene encodes CDR1 LNHDA and CDR2 SQIVND (reference sequence). Unmatched junction bases numbered 12, after V lost 6 bases and J lost 6 bases. The CDR3 DNA follows: TGTGCCAGTAGCACCCGAGCGGGAGGTTCTCGCAATGAGCAGTTCTTC. Protein product: CASSTRAGGSRNEQFF.

The table lists this clonotype with a few counts. CDR3 in amino acids: CASSESGVYEQYF. The CDR3 DNA sequence: TGCGCCAGCAGTGAGTCGGGGGTATACGAGCAGTACTTC. The chain employs TRBV10-1 and TRBJ2-7, with D perhaps TRBD1 or TRBD2 (5 bases each). Looked up from germline, CDR1 is WNHNN and CDR2 is SYGVQD (reference sequence). V was trimmed by 0 bases and J by 4 bases, leaving 7 bases between them. The CDR3 has 13 amino acids.

This clonotype was observed at least ten times. The genes are TRBV29-1 and TRBJ1-2; D may be TRBD1 (5 bases). The CDR3 extends over 16 amino acids. V lost 4 bases, J lost 4 bases, and 22 bases lay in between. Germline-derived CDR1 and CDR2 are SQVTM and ANQGSEA. CDR3 sequence: CSVAGDGASSLYGYTF. DNA of the CDR3: TGCAGCGTTGCCGGGGACGGAGCTAGCTCGCTCTATGGCTACACCTTC.

This sequence joins TRBV20-1 and TRBJ2-7; the D call may be TRBD1 or TRBD2 (5 bases each). V lost 0 bases and J 2 bases, leaving 14 bases between the germline ends. CDR3 size: 15 residues. The V gene's germline CDR1 is DFQATT and CDR2 SNEGSKA (reference sequence). CDR3 protein: CSARDLGRGTYEQYF. The CDR3 DNA sequence: TGCAGTGCTAGAGATCTGGGACGGGGAACCTACGAGCAGTACTTC.

This clonotype was found a few times. A much larger clone lies one base from this, so it may be a read error. CDR3 sequence: CACVLRGRCEQYF. CDR3 nucleotides: TGTGCCTGTGTTCTCAGGGGGCGCTGCGAGCAGTACTTC. This sequence joins TRBV30 and TRBJ2-7, with 8 bases that match TRBD1. CDR3 size: 13 residues. Germline lookup yields CDR1 GTSNPN and CDR2 SVGIG (reference sequence). V lost 6 bases, J lost 6 bases, and 10 bases stayed unmatched.

This clonotype was counted only a few times. The chain recombines TRBV10-3 with TRBJ1-3; a possible D gene is TRBD1 (5 bases). Germline loops: CDR1 ENHRY, CDR2 SYGVKD. This CDR3 has 16 residues. Deletions cut 6 bases from V and 0 bases from J, with 15 bases between. CDR3 protein: CAISHGRDGSGNTIYF. The CDR3 bases are TGTGCCATCAGCCACGGCCGGGACGGCTCTGGAAACACCATATATTTT.